This TCR beta chain was sequenced for a study of OX40 agonist ivuxolimab in advanced cancers. The germline V gene has CDR1 SNHLY and CDR2 FYNNEI. CDR3 length equals 14 residues. V shed 7 bases and J shed 4 bases, with 16 bases lying between them. The protocol was immunoSEQ multiplex PCR, while the TCRdb copy is restricted to in-frame clones and leaves out a portion. Here the sample spans around 84,000 clones, about 80% being singletons. Sequenced material: CD4+ or CD8+ T cells sorted from blood, taken in a trial of the OX40 agonist ivuxolimab. V is TRBV2 and J is TRBJ2-5; D remains unclear. This receptor was taken from an adult with an advanced solid tumor such as melanoma, head and neck, liver or kidney cancer. The CDR3 DNA reads as TGTGCCAGCACCCAATTTAAGGTGGGAGAGACCCAGTACTTC. Protein product: CASTQFKVGETQYF.